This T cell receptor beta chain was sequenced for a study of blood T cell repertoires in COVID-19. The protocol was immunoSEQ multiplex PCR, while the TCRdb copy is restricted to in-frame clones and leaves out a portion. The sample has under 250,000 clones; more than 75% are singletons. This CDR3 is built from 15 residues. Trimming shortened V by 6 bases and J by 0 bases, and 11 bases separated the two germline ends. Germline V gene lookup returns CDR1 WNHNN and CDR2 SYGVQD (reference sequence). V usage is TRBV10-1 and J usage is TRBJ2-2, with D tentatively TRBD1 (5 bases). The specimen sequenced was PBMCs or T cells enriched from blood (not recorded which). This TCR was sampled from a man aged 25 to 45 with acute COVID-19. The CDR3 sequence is CASRPGQSNTGELFF. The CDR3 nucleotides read TGCGCCAGCAGGCCCGGACAATCGAACACCGGGGAGCTGTTTTTT.